The 30 T cell receptor beta chains below were found in one sample sequenced in a study of CD8+ T cells in alopecia areata. Extraction and reverse transcription of RNA yielded cDNA as the sequencing template. Libraries were prepared by immunoSEQ multiplex PCR; TCRdb keeps only in-frame clonotypes and omits some of them. The table lists hundreds of thousands of clones, 57% of them singletons, with more than 0.4% in the top ten. The sample was CD4+ T cells sorted from blood, taken at week 0. Receptors were obtained from a human donor with alopecia areata.

As for this clone: Other nucleotide sequences from this sample produce the same CDR3. The V call is TRBV19, the J call TRBJ2-5; the D is unclear. Germline V lookup: CDR1 LNHDA, CDR2 SQIVND (reference sequence). V lost 3 bases and J 4 bases, leaving 3 bases between the germline ends. The CDR3 sequence is 11 residues long. The CDR3 DNA follows: TGTGCCAGTAGTATCCGAGAGACCCAGTACTTC. Translated, it gives CASSIRETQYF.

This clone was seen only a few times. CDR3 protein: CAWSLGTGELFF. The DNA of the CDR3 is TGTGCCTGGAGTCTTGGTACCGGGGAGCTGTTTTTT. The gene calls are TRBV30 and TRBJ2-2; D ambiguous. The germline gives CDR1 GTSNPN, CDR2 SVGIG (reference sequence). CDR3 length equals 12 residues. The V and J ends lost 2 bases and 5 bases respectively, with 6 bases between them.

This clone was recorded only once. The CDR3 spells CASSRGQGRYTF. The CDR3 nucleotides read TGTGCCAGTAGCCGAGGACAGGGACGGTACACCTTC. V gene TRBV19 combines with J gene TRBJ1-2; 8 positions match TRBD1. The CDR3 spans 12 residues. The V and J ends lost 6 bases and 11 bases, in that order; junction bases with no gene match: 8. Germline CDR1 reads LNHDA; CDR2 reads SQIVND (reference sequence).

The chain couples TRBV28 to TRBJ2-4; the D is unclear. Germline lookup yields CDR1 MDHEN and CDR2 SYDVKM. This CDR3 comprises 13 residues. Trimming cost V 5 bases and J 9 bases, with 14 bases left between them. CDR3 protein: CASSPPLVGIQYF. DNA for the CDR3: TGTGCCAGCAGTCCCCCTTTAGTGGGCATTCAGTACTTC.

This clone has just a few counts. J is TRBJ2-5 and V is TRBV6-4; no definite D call. V gave up 6 bases and J gave up 4 bases, with 12 bases separating them. The CDR3 contains 13 residues. Germline V gene sequence: CDR1 MRHNA, CDR2 SNTAGT. The CDR3 loop reads CASSSDWGETQYF. As DNA, the CDR3 is TGTGCCAGCAGCAGTGATTGGGGAGAGACCCAGTACTTC.

On this clone itself: Other nucleotide sequences in the sample specify the same CDR3. The genes are TRBV29-1 and TRBJ1-1; D is uncertain. Trimming shortened V by 6 bases and J by 1 base, and 9 bases separated the two germline ends. The CDR3 runs to 12 residues. Germline V gene data show CDR1 as SQVTM and CDR2 as ANQGSEA. In nucleotides, the CDR3 is TGCAGCGTAGGAGGGAGGAACACTGAAGCTTTCTTT. This sequence encodes CSVGGRNTEAFF.

The rearrangement joins TRBV27 to TRBJ2-7; 7 bases align to TRBD2. Per the germline V gene, CDR1 is MNHEY and CDR2 is SMNVEV (reference sequence). After removal of 3 bases from V and 2 bases from J, the junction contained 7 bases not matched to a gene. The CDR3 covers 15 residues. The CDR3 region has the DNA TGTGCCAGCAGTTTGGGAGGGACTTTTGCCTACGAGCAGTACTTC. This sequence encodes CASSLGGTFAYEQYF.

This clone has a handful of counts. The V gene is TRBV30, the J gene TRBJ2-3; no definite D call. CDR1 and CDR2 from the germline V gene are GTSNPN and SVGIG (reference sequence). CDR3 length: 13 amino acids. V gave up 1 base and J gave up 0 bases, with 5 bases separating them. The CDR3 reads CAWSGVSTDTQYF. In DNA form, the CDR3 reads TGTGCCTGGAGTGGGGTTAGCACAGATACGCAGTATTTT.

V usage is TRBV7-2 and J usage is TRBJ2-7; perhaps D is TRBD1 or TRBD2 (5 bases each). This CDR3 comprises 16 residues. V dropped 2 bases and J dropped 6 bases, with 20 bases sitting between them. Germline CDR1 is SGHTA and CDR2 is FQGNSA. This CDR3 reads CASSLPGLNPQGEQYF. The DNA of the CDR3 is TGTGCCAGCAGCTTACCCGGACTCAACCCCCAGGGCGAGCAGTACTTC.

V is TRBV2 and J is TRBJ1-1; no firm D call. Trimming stripped 8 bases from V and 5 bases from J, with 12 bases between. CDR3 size: 12 residues. Germline loops: CDR1 SNHLY, CDR2 FYNNEI. DNA of the CDR3: TGTGCCAGCGACATTGGAGATACTGAAGCTTTCTTT. Amino acid sequence: CASDIGDTEAFF.

Here the CDR3 reads CASSPRGVNTEAFF. In DNA form, the CDR3 reads TGTGCCAGCAGCCCTAGGGGTGTGAACACTGAAGCTTTCTTT. This chain connects TRBV7-6 to TRBJ1-1, with TRBD1 as a possible D gene (5 bases). There are 14 residues in the CDR3. Trimming removed 5 bases at V and 0 bases at J, with 10 bases between. The germline gives CDR1 SGHVS, CDR2 FNYEAQ. The full variable domain, completed using reference TRBV7-6 and TRBJ1-1, is GAGVSQSPRYKVTKRGQDVALRCDPISGHVSLYWYRQALGQGPEFLTYFNYEAQQDKSGLPNDRFSAERPEGSISTLTIQRTEQRDSAMYRCASSPRGVNTEAFFGQGTRLTVV.

This clone was found a few times. V and J are TRBV11-1 and TRBJ1-2; 8 nucleotides line up with TRBD1. The CDR3 has 14 residues. Germline V CDR1 and CDR2: SGHAT, FQDESV (reference sequence). With V trimmed by 6 bases and J by 4 bases, 7 bases remained unmatched. The CDR3 reads CASSSIQGAYGYTF. In DNA form, the CDR3 reads TGTGCCAGCAGTTCAATCCAGGGGGCCTATGGCTACACCTTC.

In DNA form, the CDR3 reads TGTGCCAGCAGCTGGGACGGGACAGATACGCAGTATTTT. Its protein product is CASSWDGTDTQYF. The J gene is TRBJ2-3, the V gene TRBV7-9; possibly TRBD1 or TRBD2 for D (5 bases each). In germline, CDR1 is SEHNR, CDR2 FQNEAQ (reference sequence). The CDR3 consists of 13 residues. V lost 4 bases and J 3 bases, leaving 8 bases between the germline ends.

This clone has just a few counts. V and J are TRBV11-2 and TRBJ2-1; 11 nucleotides agree with TRBD2. The CDR3 loop spans 16 amino acids. With V trimmed by 4 bases and J by 7 bases, 9 bases remained unmatched. CDR1 SGHAT and CDR2 FQNNGV come from the germline V gene. DNA of the CDR3: TGTGCCAGCAGCTCATTAGCGGGAGGGAAGGTAAATGAGCAGTTCTTC. The encoded protein is CASSSLAGGKVNEQFF.

This clone appeared a single time. V and J are TRBV27 and TRBJ1-6; D is unclear. The CDR3 has 15 amino acids. CDR1 and CDR2 (germline): MNHEY, SMNVEV (reference sequence). Trimming took off 5 bases at V and 0 bases at J, with 8 bases between the two ends. The CDR3 nucleotides are TGTGCCAGCAGTGGAGGGAGCTCCTATAATTCACCCCTCCACTTT. This gives the protein CASSGGSSYNSPLHF.

V usage is TRBV7-2 and J usage is TRBJ2-4; a weak D match, TRBD2 (6 bases). The V end lost 10 bases, the J end lost 0 bases, and 10 bases lay between the germline ends. There are 13 residues in the CDR3. Looked up from germline, CDR1 is SGHTA and CDR2 is FQGNSA. CDR3 sequence: CATAAGAKNIQYF. The CDR3 DNA follows: TGTGCCACTGCAGCGGGAGCCAAAAACATTCAGTACTTC. The variable domain in full, completed from reference TRBV7-2 and TRBJ2-4, reads GAGVSQSPSNKVTEKGKDVELRCDPISGHTALYWYRQSLGQGLEFLIYFQGNSAPDKSGLPSDRFSAERTGGSVSTLTIQRTQQEDSAVYLCATAAGAKNIQYFGAGTRLSVL.

V and J are TRBV4-1 and TRBJ2-7, with a weak D call TRBD1 (6 bases). The V gene lost 5 bases and the J gene lost 0 bases, with 14 bases spanning the gap. This CDR3 comprises 15 residues. Germline V gene lookup returns CDR1 MGHRA and CDR2 YSYEKL. The CDR3 here is CASSDRTAFSYEQYF. Written as DNA, the CDR3 is TGCGCCAGCAGCGACAGGACGGCATTCTCCTACGAGCAGTACTTC.

The chain joins TRBV5-1 to TRBJ1-6, with 7 nucleotides matching TRBD1. Looked up from germline, CDR1 is SGHRS and CDR2 is YFSETQ. The CDR3 consists of 16 residues. The V gene end was trimmed by 7 bases and the J gene end by 4 bases; junction bases not matched to a gene: 11. In nucleotides, the CDR3 is TGCGCCAGCGGTTCGTCTCCGGGACAGTATAATTCACCCCTCCACTTT. Encoded protein: CASGSSPGQYNSPLHF.

This clone was seen only a few times. The same CDR3 arises from other DNA sequences in this sample as well. V is TRBV30 and J is TRBJ2-3; D possibly uses TRBD1 or TRBD2 (5 bases each). V dropped 1 base and J dropped 6 bases, with 5 bases sitting between them. The CDR3 contains 11 residues. Germline CDR1 is GTSNPN and CDR2 is SVGIG (reference sequence). CDR3 bases: TGTGCCTGGAGTGGGGGGGATACGCAGTATTTT. Its translation is CAWSGGDTQYF.

This clone occurred once. V usage is TRBV29-1 and J usage is TRBJ2-7; weak D call: TRBD2 (5 bases). Germline V gene data show CDR1 as SQVTM and CDR2 as ANQGSEA. V was clipped by 5 bases and J by 2 bases, with 10 bases between them. This CDR3 comprises 12 residues. The CDR3 loop reads CSVQRDPYEQYF. CDR3 bases: TGCAGCGTTCAGAGGGATCCCTACGAGCAGTACTTC.

The chain has TRBV9 and TRBJ2-5; TRBD2 aligns across 7 bases. The germline V gene encodes CDR1 SGDLS and CDR2 YYNGEE. V was pared by 1 base and J by 5 bases, with 8 bases of the junction left unmatched. CDR3 length: 15 amino acids. This CDR3 is CASSVRREPTETQYF. Written as DNA, the CDR3 is TGTGCCAGCAGCGTAAGGCGGGAGCCAACCGAGACCCAGTACTTC.

The J gene is TRBJ2-1, the V gene TRBV13; D is uncertain. Per the germline V gene, CDR1 is PRHDT and CDR2 is FYEKMQ (reference sequence). This CDR3 is built from 11 residues. The V gene lost 2 bases and the J gene lost 7 bases, with 3 bases spanning the gap. CDR3 sequence reads: CASSLRNEQFF. CDR3 DNA sequence: TGTGCCAGCAGCTTAAGAAATGAGCAGTTCTTC.

The V gene is TRBV6-5, the J gene TRBJ1-2; the D gene is possibly TRBD1 (6 bases). Per the germline V gene, CDR1 is MNHEY and CDR2 is SVGAGI. Trimming took 2 bases from V and 8 from J, leaving 6 bases between them. The CDR3 consists of 11 residues. The CDR3 bases are TGTGCCAGCAGTTACGGACAGGGCTACACCTTC. Its translation: CASSYGQGYTF.

J is TRBJ2-7 and V is TRBV19; tentatively, D is TRBD2 (6 bases). The CDR3 is 14 amino acids. CDR1 and CDR2 from the germline V gene are LNHDA and SQIVND (reference sequence). Trimming shortened V by 5 bases and J by 3 bases, and 14 bases separated the two germline ends. CDR3: CASSPRDGRYEQYF. The CDR3 region has the DNA TGTGCCAGTAGTCCGCGGGACGGCCGCTACGAGCAGTACTTC.

V is TRBV5-6 and J is TRBJ2-2; D ambiguous. CDR3 length: 14 residues. The germline CDR1 and CDR2 sequences are SGHDT and YYEEEE. Trimming removed 6 bases from V and 7 bases from J, with 16 bases in between. This chain's CDR3 is CASTTPIGSGELFF. Written as DNA, the CDR3 is TGTGCCAGCACCACGCCTATCGGAAGCGGGGAGCTGTTTTTT.

This clone was observed a few times. This chain joins TRBV20-1 and TRBJ2-7, with 10 positions matching TRBD2. CDR3 length equals 11 residues. Per the germline V gene, CDR1 is DFQATT and CDR2 is SNEGSKA (reference sequence). V was pared by 6 bases and J by 11 bases, with 7 bases of the junction left unmatched. The CDR3 region is CSAGLADTEYF. In DNA, the CDR3 is TGCAGTGCAGGACTAGCGGACACGGAGTACTTC.

The chain has TRBV30 and TRBJ2-7, with D perhaps TRBD1 or TRBD2 (7 bases each). The CDR3 consists of 15 residues. Per germline, CDR1 GTSNPN and CDR2 SVGIG (reference sequence). Trimming took 7 bases from V and 1 from J, leaving 20 bases between them. CDR3 coding DNA: TGTGCCTTAACACCGAACAGGGGAGGGTCCTACGAGCAGTACTTC. Translation: CALTPNRGGSYEQYF. The complete variable domain, with remaining parts taken from reference TRBV30 and TRBJ2-7, reads SQTIHQWPATLVQPVGSPLSLECTVEGTSNPNLYWYRQAAGRGLQLLFYSVGIGQISSEVPQNLSASRPQDRQFILSSKKLLLSDSGFYLCALTPNRGGSYEQYFGPGTRLTVT.

V and J are TRBV7-2 and TRBJ2-7; TRBD2 agrees at 11 bases. Trimming took 5 bases from V and 1 from J; bases not matched to a gene: 4. From germline, CDR1 is SGHTA and CDR2 FQGNSA. The CDR3 totals 15 residues. For the CDR3, the DNA is TGTGCCAGCAGCCCCGGGACTAGCGGTTCCTACGAGCAGTACTTC. This gives the protein CASSPGTSGSYEQYF.

The sample holds one count of this clone. This rearrangement joins TRBV4-1 to TRBJ1-1; D is ambiguous. The V end lost 3 bases, the J end lost 2 bases, and 13 bases lay between the germline ends. This CDR3 is 15 amino acids long. Germline assignment: CDR1 MGHRA and CDR2 YSYEKL. The DNA of the CDR3 is TGCGCCAGCAGCCATGTCGGACGGAGAAACACTGAAGCTTTCTTT. Translating gives CASSHVGRRNTEAFF.

This rearrangement joins TRBV27 to TRBJ2-7; weak D call: TRBD1 (5 bases). Between the trimmed V and J ends, which lost 4 bases and 2 bases, there was a span of 15 bases. The CDR3 loop spans 15 amino acids. Germline V gives CDR1 MNHEY, CDR2 SMNVEV (reference sequence). CDR3 in DNA: TGTGCCAGCAGTTCGCAAATCGACAGAGCCTACGAGCAGTACTTC. It codes for CASSSQIDRAYEQYF.